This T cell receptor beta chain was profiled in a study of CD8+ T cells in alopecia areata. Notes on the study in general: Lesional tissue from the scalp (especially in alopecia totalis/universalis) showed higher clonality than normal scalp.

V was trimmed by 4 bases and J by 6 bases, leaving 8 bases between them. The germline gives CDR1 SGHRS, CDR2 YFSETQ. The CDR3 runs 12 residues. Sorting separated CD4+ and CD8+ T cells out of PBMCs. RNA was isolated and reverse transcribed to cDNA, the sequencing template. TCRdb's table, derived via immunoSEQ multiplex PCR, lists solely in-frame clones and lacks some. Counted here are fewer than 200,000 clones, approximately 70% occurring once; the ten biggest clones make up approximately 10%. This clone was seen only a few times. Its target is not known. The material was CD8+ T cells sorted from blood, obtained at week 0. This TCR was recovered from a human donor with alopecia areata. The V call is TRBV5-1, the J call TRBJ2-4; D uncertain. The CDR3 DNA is TGCGCCAGCAGCACGGGCGGAAACATTCAGTACTTC. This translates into CASSTGGNIQYF. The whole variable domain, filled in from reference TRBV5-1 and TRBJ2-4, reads KAGVTQTPRYLIKTRGQQVTLSCSPISGHRSVSWYQQTPGQGLQFLFEYFSETQRNKGNFPGRFSGRQFSNSRSEMNVSTLELGDSALYLCASSTGGNIQYFGAGTRLSVL.